These 19 T cell receptor beta chains came from one sample sequenced in a study of cytomegalovirus exposure and HLA in healthy donors. 60 Vbeta and 13 Jbeta primers were used in PCR. Using immunoSEQ multiplex PCR, the repertoire was profiled, and TCRdb retains in-frame clones only, with some absent. The sample has roughly 110,000 clones; the top ten hold roughly 3.5%. Material for sequencing was PBMCs. The receptors derive from a man younger than 40 in good health and CMV-seronegative.

The chain combines TRBV2 with TRBJ2-5; unclear D gene. Trimming took off 5 bases at V and 1 base at J, with 8 bases between the two ends. The CDR3 spans 13 residues. Germline V gene sequence: CDR1 SNHLY, CDR2 FYNNEI. The DNA of the CDR3 is TGTGCCAGCAGTAGTGAGGCCCAAGAGACCCAGTACTTC. Its protein is CASSSEAQETQYF. Looking up the rest from reference TRBV2 and TRBJ2-5 gives the full variable domain: EPEVTQTPSHQVTQMGQEVILRCVPISNHLYFYWYRQILGQKVEFLVSFYNNEISEKSEIFDDQFSVERPDGSNFTLKIRSTKLEDSAMYFCASSSEAQETQYFGPGTRLLVL.

This rearrangement joins TRBV6-5 to TRBJ2-7; 7 bases are a match to TRBD2. V lost 6 bases and J lost 3; bases outside the gene matches: 8. Looked up from germline, CDR1 is MNHEY and CDR2 is SVGAGI. The CDR3 length is 14 residues. CDR3 region: CASSRRRGYYEQYF. The CDR3 bases are TGTGCCAGCAGCCGCCGGCGGGGGTACTACGAGCAGTACTTC.

The V and J genes are TRBV2 and TRBJ2-4; 7 bases are a match to TRBD2. The germline V gene has CDR1 SNHLY and CDR2 FYNNEI. The J segment lost 3 bases and the V segment lost 6 bases, leaving 5 bases of the junction unmatched. The CDR3 loop spans 14 amino acids. The CDR3 spells CASRSGRDKNIQYF. CDR3 in DNA: TGTGCCAGCAGATCAGGGAGGGACAAAAACATTCAGTACTTC. The full variable domain, in which reference TRBV2 and TRBJ2-4 provide the parts outside the CDR3, is EPEVTQTPSHQVTQMGQEVILRCVPISNHLYFYWYRQILGQKVEFLVSFYNNEISEKSEIFDDQFSVERPDGSNFTLKIRSTKLEDSAMYFCASRSGRDKNIQYFGAGTRLSVL.

The rearrangement links TRBV4-1 to TRBJ1-2, with D possibly TRBD1 on 6 matching bases. This CDR3 comprises 16 residues. V lost 4 bases to trimming and J lost 6 bases, with 21 bases between them. The V gene's germline CDR1 is MGHRA and CDR2 YSYEKL. CDR3 loop: CASSLSHRGAQDGYTF. The CDR3 DNA reads TGCGCCAGCAGCCTCTCCCACCGGGGGGCCCAAGATGGCTACACCTTC.

V is TRBV19 and J is TRBJ2-3; D is perhaps TRBD1 (5 bases). The CDR3 is made up of 13 amino acids. Germline assignment: CDR1 LNHDA and CDR2 SQIVND (reference sequence). Trimming left V 8 bases short and J 0 bases short, with 9 bases between. The CDR3 region is CASDSRSTDTQYF. CDR3 DNA: TGTGCCAGTGACAGTAGAAGCACAGATACGCAGTATTTT.

The chain uses TRBV5-4 and TRBJ1-1; tentatively, D is TRBD1 (6 bases). The CDR3 runs 13 residues. Germline loops: CDR1 SGHNT, CDR2 YYREEE (reference sequence). The V and J ends lost 4 bases and 7 bases respectively, with 14 bases between them. In DNA, the CDR3 is TGTGCCAGCAGCCCGGACAGCTCCGGTGAAGCTTTCTTT. This gives the protein CASSPDSSGEAFF.

This chain links TRBV5-1 with TRBJ2-1, with 9 bases aligning to TRBD2. CDR1 is SGHRS, CDR2 YFSETQ, per germline. After removal of 4 bases from V and 7 bases from J, the junction contained 6 bases not matched to a gene. This CDR3 has 14 residues. The CDR3: CASSRGGAGNEQFF. The CDR3 nucleotides are TGCGCCAGCAGCCGCGGGGGGGCGGGGAATGAGCAGTTCTTC. The full variable domain, rest sourced from reference TRBV5-1 and TRBJ2-1, is KAGVTQTPRYLIKTRGQQVTLSCSPISGHRSVSWYQQTPGQGLQFLFEYFSETQRNKGNFPGRFSGRQFSNSRSEMNVSTLELGDSALYLCASSRGGAGNEQFFGPGTRLTVL.

The chain carries TRBV5-1 and TRBJ2-5; 13 nucleotides align to TRBD2. The V segment lost 4 bases and the J segment 5 bases; nucleotides outside the gene matches: 5. CDR3 length: 15 amino acids. The germline gives CDR1 SGHRS, CDR2 YFSETQ. The CDR3 loop is CASSNGLAGEETQYF. The CDR3 DNA follows: TGCGCCAGCAGCAACGGACTAGCGGGGGAGGAGACCCAGTACTTC.

The J gene is TRBJ1-5, the V gene TRBV19, with D unclear. Germline CDR1 LNHDA, CDR2 SQIVND (reference sequence). This CDR3 has 16 amino acids. Trimming stripped 2 bases from V and 1 base from J, with 12 bases between. DNA for the CDR3: TGTGCCAGTAGTATAATGGGCAGTGCAAGCAATCAGCCCCAGCATTTT. Translation gives CASSIMGSASNQPQHF.

The rearrangement joins TRBV11-1 to TRBJ2-2; 8 positions agree with TRBD2. The CDR3 has 15 residues. Germline trimming cut 4 bases from V and 9 bases from J; bases unmatched to any gene: 10. Per the germline V gene, CDR1 is SGHAT and CDR2 is FQDESV (reference sequence). CDR3 DNA: TGTGCCAGCAGCTCCCAGCGGGGGCCGGTCAGGGAGCTGTTTTTT. Amino acid sequence: CASSSQRGPVRELFF. Complete variable domain (other parts from reference TRBV11-1 and TRBJ2-2): EAEVAQSPRYKITEKSQAVAFWCDPISGHATLYWYRQILGQGPELLVQFQDESVVDDSQLPKDRFSAERLKGVDSTLKIQPAELGDSAMYLCASSSQRGPVRELFFGEGSRLTVL.

In regard to this clone: Other DNA sequences in the same sample also yield this CDR3. The rearrangement uses TRBV30 and TRBJ2-7, with 10 bases that match TRBD2. The V segment lost 2 bases and the J segment 5 bases; nucleotides outside the gene matches: 9. Germline CDR1 reads GTSNPN; CDR2 reads SVGIG (reference sequence). The CDR3 totals 15 residues. This chain's CDR3 is CAWSLPLLAGDEQYF. CDR3 coding DNA: TGTGCCTGGAGTCTTCCCCTTCTAGCGGGGGACGAGCAGTACTTC.

The genes are TRBV5-5 and TRBJ2-7; possibly TRBD2 for D (6 bases). Germline CDR1 is SGHKS and CDR2 is YYEKEE (reference sequence). V lost 2 bases, J lost 5 bases, and 20 bases lay in between. The CDR3 loop spans 16 amino acids. The CDR3 DNA reads as TGTGCCAGCAGCTTCTCCCCGGGGGTCAGAAAGGACGAGCAGTACTTC. Protein product: CASSFSPGVRKDEQYF.

The chain is built from TRBV5-4 and TRBJ2-5, with 11 bases fitting TRBD1. The CDR3 totals 15 residues. The germline V gene has CDR1 SGHNT and CDR2 YYREEE (reference sequence). V lost 4 bases and J lost 2; bases outside the gene matches: 4. CDR3 protein: CASSPRDRGQETQYF. In DNA form, the CDR3 reads TGTGCCAGCAGCCCCCGGGACAGGGGGCAAGAGACCCAGTACTTC.

The chain carries TRBV9 and TRBJ1-6; D unclear. Trimming took 7 bases from V and 6 from J, leaving 17 bases between them. Germline V lookup: CDR1 SGDLS, CDR2 YYNGEE. This CDR3 is 15 amino acids long. CDR3 amino acids: CASGYQGVPNSPLHF. The CDR3 DNA reads TGTGCCAGCGGCTATCAAGGAGTCCCTAATTCACCCCTCCACTTT.

The gene calls are TRBV27 and TRBJ2-7; TRBD2 matches 7 bases. The CDR3 consists of 14 residues. Per the germline V gene, CDR1 is MNHEY and CDR2 is SMNVEV (reference sequence). Germline trimming cut 5 bases from V and 1 base from J; bases unmatched to any gene: 5. The CDR3 bases are TGTGCCAGCAGTGGCCTAGCGGAGTCCTACGAGCAGTACTTC. This translates into CASSGLAESYEQYF.

This chain joins TRBV13 and TRBJ2-7; 8 bases align to TRBD2. The germline gives CDR1 PRHDT, CDR2 FYEKMQ (reference sequence). The CDR3 runs to 13 residues. V lost 5 bases, J lost 3 bases, and 3 bases stayed unmatched. The CDR3 region has the DNA TGTGCCAGCAGCCGGGAGGGGCTCTACGAGCAGTACTTC. Its protein is CASSREGLYEQYF.

The rearrangement links TRBV5-1 to TRBJ2-5, with a possible D match to TRBD1 (5 bases). The germline V and J ends were trimmed by 0 bases and 4 bases, with 7 bases remaining between them. The germline gives CDR1 SGHRS, CDR2 YFSETQ. CDR3 length: 13 amino acids. This chain's CDR3 is CASSLERGETQYF. The CDR3 DNA sequence: TGCGCCAGCAGCTTGGAAAGGGGAGAGACCCAGTACTTC.

The V and J genes are TRBV6-1 and TRBJ2-1; D gene uncertain. CDR3 length: 13 amino acids. The germline V gene has CDR1 MNHNS and CDR2 SASEGT. V lost 3 bases and J lost 6, with 9 bases in between. CDR3 sequence reads: CASSDRRGNEQFF. In nucleotides, the CDR3 is TGTGCCAGCAGTGATCGCCGCGGCAATGAGCAGTTCTTC.

The CDR3 is CASSQELRGYSSYEQYF. The CDR3 DNA reads TGTGCCAGCAGCCAAGAGTTGAGGGGGTATAGCTCCTACGAGCAGTACTTC. This chain joins TRBV4-2 and TRBJ2-7, with a tentative D call TRBD1 (6 bases). This CDR3 region has 17 residues. The V and J ends lost 0 bases and 0 bases respectively, with 15 bases between them. CDR1 is LGHNA and CDR2 is YNFKEQ in the germline V gene.